This record concerns one T cell receptor beta chain sequence. Authors' analysis steps: Amplification with reference gene primers provided the estimates of nucleated cell counts. Using immunoSEQ multiplex PCR, the repertoire was profiled, and TCRdb retains in-frame clones only, with some absent. V and J calls and clone size are as listed in that table; D and trimming were resolved from the DNA. The data show about 87,000 clones, about 87% seen once. This entry is derived from a study of blood T cell repertoires in COVID-19. Study overall: The study drew acute and convalescent COVID-19 samples from the United States, Italy and Spain. PBMCs, B-cell-depleted T cells, or T cells were the source of the cDNA or gDNA that made up the material.

The germline V gene encodes CDR1 MGHDK and CDR2 SYGVNS. There are 15 residues in the CDR3. Trimming pared 1 base from V and 4 bases from J, leaving 11 bases between. This sequence was found in a human donor with acute or convalescent COVID-19. The donor label of this sample is uncertain. The sequencing sample was made of peripheral blood. The chain recombines TRBV25-1 with TRBJ1-3, with D uncertain. CDR3 loop: CASSEWATSGNTIYF. In nucleotides, the CDR3 is TGTGCCAGCAGTGAATGGGCGACCAGCGGAAACACCATATATTTT.